Listed below are T cell receptor beta chains from one sample, sequenced in a study of T cell changes during pregnancy in multiple sclerosis. Produced via immunoSEQ multiplex PCR; TCRdb's table is partial and in-frame only. The repertoire holds fewer than 45,000 clones, with more than 75% as singletons. Sequencing was performed on CD8+ T cells from peripheral blood mononuclear cells, taken in the third trimester of pregnancy. These receptors all come from a female donor with multiple sclerosis, enrolled in a pregnancy study. CDR3s include the opening cysteine and the closing phenylalanine or tryptophan. The D gene is left open where the match is weak. A row's size may be missing; if present it is once, few, many or a size class.

once	NA	10	TRBV20-1	TRBJ2-7	CSASPLEQYF	TGCAGTGCGAGCCCCCTCGAGCAGTACTTC
NA	NA	15	TRBV13	TRBJ1-1	CASSLGPGGGTEAFF	TGTGCCAGCAGCTTAGGCCCCGGGGGGGGCACTGAAGCTTTCTTT
once	NA	17	TRBV11-3	TRBJ2-2	CASSTRSRGRDTGELFF	TGTGCCAGCAGCACCCGATCAAGGGGCAGAGACACCGGGGAGCTGTTTTTT
NA	NA	14	TRBV19	TRBJ2-4	CASHPGGIVNIQYF	TGTGCCAGTCACCCCGGCGGTATCGTGAACATTCAGTACTTC
once	TRBD1	14	TRBV27	TRBJ1-5	CASRRTGSNQPQHF	TGTGCCAGCAGGAGGACAGGAAGCAATCAGCCCCAGCATTTT
NA	NA	14	TRBV28	TRBJ2-7	CASSTTMGIYEQYF	TGTGCCAGCAGTACCACTATGGGTATCTACGAGCAGTACTTC
NA	NA	11	TRBV20-1	TRBJ2-7	CSATTGYEQYF	TGCAGTGCGACGACAGGCTACGAGCAGTACTTC
NA	TRBD1	14	TRBV6-1	TRBJ1-1	CASSEGQENTEAFF	TGTGCCAGCAGTGAGGGACAGGAGAACACTGAAGCTTTCTTT
NA	TRBD2	14	TRBV25-1	TRBJ2-1	CASSLAGAYNEQFF	TGTGCCAGCAGTCTAGCGGGGGCCTACAATGAGCAGTTCTTC
NA	NA	14	TRBV19	TRBJ1-1	CASSIGGPPTEAFF	TGTGCCAGTAGTATCGGGGGGCCCCCCACTGAAGCTTTCTTT
NA	NA	13	TRBV10-2	TRBJ2-7	CASFRDIPYEQYF	TGCGCCAGTTTCCGGGACATCCCCTACGAGCAGTACTTC
NA	NA	14	TRBV5-5	TRBJ2-7	CASSVTRDPSEQYF	TGTGCCAGCAGCGTAACCCGAGATCCGAGCGAGCAGTACTTC
NA	TRBD2	13	TRBV27	TRBJ2-1	CASSLSWGGEQFF	TGTGCCAGCAGTTTATCATGGGGGGGGGAGCAGTTCTTC
NA	NA	13	TRBV19	TRBJ1-5	CASSKGSNQPQHF	TGTGCCAGTAGTAAGGGGAGCAATCAGCCCCAGCATTTT
NA	NA	13	TRBV5-5	TRBJ2-7	CASSFGGSYEQYF	TGTGCCAGCAGCTTCGGGGGATCCTACGAGCAGTACTTC
NA	TRBD2	15	TRBV6-1	TRBJ2-2	CASSGASGGAGELFF	TGTGCCAGCAGCGGAGCTAGCGGGGGGGCCGGGGAGCTGTTTTTT
once	TRBD2	16	TRBV11-2	TRBJ2-3	CASSKTSGGITDTQYF	TGTGCCAGCAGCAAAACTAGCGGGGGGATCACAGATACGCAGTATTTT
NA	NA	14	TRBV27	TRBJ2-1	CATRTTAPYNEQFF	TGTGCCACCCGGACTACGGCGCCGTACAATGAGCAGTTCTTC
NA	NA	14	TRBV27	TRBJ1-1	CASSWWQNNTEAFF	TGTGCCAGCAGTTGGTGGCAGAACAACACTGAAGCTTTCTTT
NA	NA	12	TRBV7-9	TRBJ1-1	CASRLLVAEAFF	TGTGCCAGCAGACTCTTAGTGGCTGAAGCTTTCTTT
NA	NA	13	TRBV6-6	TRBJ1-2	CASSLPLEYGYTF	TGTGCCAGCAGTTTACCGCTAGAATATGGCTACACCTTC
NA	TRBD1	17	TRBV5-1	TRBJ1-1	CASRVQGQVFGYTEAFF	TGCGCCAGCAGAGTACAGGGACAGGTATTCGGCTACACTGAAGCTTTCTTT
NA	NA	17	TRBV7-9	TRBJ1-2	CASSSNRPTGFNYGYTF	TGTGCCAGCAGCTCCAATCGACCCACAGGCTTTAACTATGGCTACACCTTC
NA	NA	16	TRBV15	TRBJ1-4	CATSRANGGFGEKLFF	TGTGCCACCAGCAGGGCCAATGGAGGTTTCGGTGAAAAACTGTTTTTT
NA	NA	12	TRBV4-1	TRBJ1-1	CASSSGGTEAFF	TGCGCCAGCAGTAGTGGAGGGACTGAAGCTTTCTTT
NA	TRBD1	15	TRBV4-1	TRBJ2-7	CASSQGQGPGYEQYF	TGCGCCAGCAGCCAAGGACAGGGCCCTGGTTACGAGCAGTACTTC
NA	TRBD1	14	TRBV5-1	TRBJ2-1	CASSLTGGIDEQFF	TGCGCCAGCAGCTTGACAGGGGGCATCGATGAGCAGTTCTTC
NA	TRBD1	14	TRBV5-1	TRBJ2-5	CASSVGQKQETQYF	TGCGCCAGCAGCGTGGGACAGAAACAAGAGACCCAGTACTTC
NA	TRBD2	15	TRBV19	TRBJ2-1	CASSIAPSGGNEQFF	TGTGCCAGTAGTATAGCTCCTAGCGGGGGAAATGAGCAGTTCTTC
NA	TRBD2	17	TRBV4-1	TRBJ2-3	CASSQDQSGGQRYTQYF	TGCGCCAGCAGCCAAGATCAGAGCGGGGGGCAAAGATATACGCAGTATTTT
few	NA	13	TRBV9	TRBJ1-1	CASSSGAGIEAFF	TGTGCCAGCAGCAGCGGGGCGGGGATTGAAGCTTTCTTT
few	NA	13	TRBV7-9	TRBJ2-7	CADGHPYSYEQYF	TGTGCCGACGGACATCCATACTCCTACGAGCAGTACTTC
few	TRBD2	14	TRBV6-4	TRBJ2-3	CASSTSGGRDTQYF	TGTGCCAGCAGTACTAGCGGGGGCAGGGATACGCAGTATTTT
NA	NA	12	TRBV30	TRBJ1-3	CAWRAAGNTIYF	TGTGCCTGGAGGGCAGCTGGAAACACCATATATTTT
NA	TRBD1	14	TRBV28	TRBJ1-5	CASRGTGGDQPQHF	TGTGCCAGCAGGGGGACAGGGGGCGATCAGCCCCAGCATTTT
once	TRBD1	15	TRBV11-3	TRBJ1-4	CASSLEGTGDEKLFF	TGTGCCAGCAGCTTAGAAGGGACAGGGGATGAAAAACTGTTTTTT
NA	TRBD2	17	TRBV9	TRBJ2-1	CASSPNLSGGEVDEQFF	TGTGCCAGCAGCCCAAACCTTAGCGGGGGCGAGGTCGATGAGCAGTTCTTC
NA	TRBD1	16	TRBV19	TRBJ1-4	CASSTPGQGDNEKLFF	TGTGCCAGTAGTACTCCCGGACAGGGCGATAATGAAAAACTGTTTTTT
NA	TRBD1	17	TRBV13	TRBJ2-6	CASSPETGISGANVLTF	TGTGCCAGCAGCCCTGAGACAGGGATCTCTGGGGCCAACGTCCTGACTTTC
NA	NA	18	TRBV7-8	TRBJ2-1	CASSLVEGDKSSYNEQFF	TGTGCCAGCAGCTTAGTTGAGGGGGACAAAAGCTCCTACAATGAGCAGTTCTTC
NA	TRBD1	15	TRBV6-5	TRBJ2-7	CASSYSGGQGYEQYF	TGTGCCAGCAGTTACTCGGGGGGACAGGGCTACGAGCAGTACTTC
NA	TRBD1	13	TRBV7-9	TRBJ1-1	CASTPGGSAEAFF	TGTGCCAGCACCCCAGGGGGATCCGCTGAAGCTTTCTTT
NA	NA	15	TRBV10-3	TRBJ1-1	CAISDGGPGGTEAFF	TGTGCCATCAGTGATGGCGGGCCCGGGGGCACTGAAGCTTTCTTT
NA	TRBD1	13	TRBV27	TRBJ1-2	CASSRTGHQGYTF	TGTGCCAGCAGTCGGACAGGGCATCAAGGCTACACCTTC
NA	NA	16	TRBV2	TRBJ2-4	CASSGSKGLAKNIQYF	TGTGCCAGCAGTGGGTCCAAGGGGTTAGCCAAAAACATTCAGTACTTC
NA	NA	15	TRBV5-6	TRBJ2-3	CASSLADGDTDTQYF	TGTGCCAGCAGCTTGGCCGACGGAGACACAGATACGCAGTATTTT
NA	TRBD2	14	TRBV29-1	TRBJ2-5	CSVELYGGKETQYF	TGCAGCGTTGAATTGTACGGGGGGAAAGAGACCCAGTACTTC
NA	NA	15	TRBV7-9	TRBJ2-3	CASSFPSTSTDTQYF	TGTGCCAGCAGCTTCCCATCGACTAGCACAGATACGCAGTATTTT
NA	TRBD2	16	TRBV7-9	TRBJ2-1	CASSLWGGGNNNEQFF	TGTGCCAGCAGCTTATGGGGCGGGGGGAACAACAATGAGCAGTTCTTC
NA	NA	14	TRBV6-6	TRBJ2-5	CASSYSGFQETQYF	TGTGCCAGCAGTTACTCGGGCTTTCAAGAGACCCAGTACTTC
NA	NA	12	TRBV12-5	TRBJ2-5	CASGPLPETQYF	TGTGCTAGTGGTCCCCTCCCTGAGACCCAGTACTTC
NA	NA	15	TRBV4-1	TRBJ1-2	CASSQDRSLFYGYTF	TGCGCCAGCAGCCAAGATCGTTCCCTATTCTATGGCTACACCTTC
NA	TRBD1	13	TRBV7-3	TRBJ2-1	CASSKTGDDEQFF	TGTGCCAGCAGTAAAACAGGGGACGATGAGCAGTTCTTC
NA	TRBD1	20	TRBV4-1	TRBJ2-2	CASSQTTGTGHPQGTGELFF	TGCGCCAGCAGCCAAACAACCGGGACAGGTCATCCCCAGGGGACCGGGGAGCTGTTTTTT
NA	TRBD1	13	TRBV5-6	TRBJ1-1	CASSWTGVSEAFF	TGTGCCAGCAGCTGGACAGGGGTTTCTGAAGCTTTCTTT
NA	TRBD1	17	TRBV13	TRBJ1-3	CASSPWGSEGAGDTIYF	TGTGCCAGCAGCCCCTGGGGTTCGGAGGGGGCAGGGGACACCATATATTTT
NA	NA	13	TRBV7-8	TRBJ1-6	CASSPNDWSPLHF	TGTGCCAGCAGCCCTAATGATTGGTCACCCCTCCACTTT
once	NA	13	TRBV29-1	TRBJ2-5	CSVDGTHKETQYF	TGCAGCGTTGACGGGACACATAAAGAGACCCAGTACTTC